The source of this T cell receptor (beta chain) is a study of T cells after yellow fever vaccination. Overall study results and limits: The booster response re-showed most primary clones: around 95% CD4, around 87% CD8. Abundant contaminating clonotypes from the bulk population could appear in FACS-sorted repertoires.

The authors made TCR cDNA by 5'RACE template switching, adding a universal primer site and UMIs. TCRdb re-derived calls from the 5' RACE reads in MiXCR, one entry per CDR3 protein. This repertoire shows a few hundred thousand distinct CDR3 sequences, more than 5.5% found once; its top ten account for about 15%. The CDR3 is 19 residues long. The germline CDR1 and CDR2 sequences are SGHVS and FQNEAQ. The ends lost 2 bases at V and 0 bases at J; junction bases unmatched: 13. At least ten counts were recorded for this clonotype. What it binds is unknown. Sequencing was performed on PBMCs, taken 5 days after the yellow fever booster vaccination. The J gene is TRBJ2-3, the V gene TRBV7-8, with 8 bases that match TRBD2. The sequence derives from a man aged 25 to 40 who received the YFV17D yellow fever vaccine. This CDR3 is CASSLSPGLGGESTDTQYF. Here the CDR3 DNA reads TGTGCCAGCAGCTTATCACCGGGACTAGGAGGAGAAAGCACAGATACGCAGTATTTT.